This TCR beta chain derives from a study of blood T cell repertoires in COVID-19. Per germline, CDR1 KGHDR and CDR2 SFDVKD. The V and J ends lost 2 bases and 2 bases, in that order; junction bases with no gene match: 6. The CDR3 is 16 amino acids. Clones were read by immunoSEQ multiplex PCR, and TCRdb kept only the in-frame ones, dropping some. The table lists 250,000 or so clones, around four fifths of them singletons, with roughly 4% in the top ten. Sequencing was carried out using peripheral blood. The rearrangement joins TRBV24-1 to TRBJ2-3; TRBD1 aligns across 7 bases. The TCR sequence derives from a man aged 50-60 years with acute or convalescent COVID-19. The chain's CDR3 is CATSDSGQKVTDTQYF. The CDR3 region has the DNA TGTGCCACCAGTGATTCGGGACAGAAAGTCACAGATACGCAGTATTTT.